This T cell receptor beta chain was sequenced during a study of shared clonotypes between healthy human individuals (dated by TCRdb to 2020 to 2022). In terms of the full investigation: The cohort comprised two women and a few men aged 18 to 49 years. For each donor, three plates each were used for CD4 naive and CD4 memory, two plates were used for CD8 naive, and one plate was used for CD8 memory. The study deeply sequenced blood TCR repertoires of about 5 healthy adults to estimate repertoire size and the extent of clonotype sharing between individuals. To increase sequencing depth and limit assay-specific biases, different laboratories used diverse techniques to prepare libraries and sequence TCR repertoires. Each donor's leukapheresis produced roughly between roughly 0.85 and 10 billion PBMCs.

Points on this clone: The antigen it recognizes is unknown. Qualities for individual bases were not recorded, and no much larger clone is one base off.

Using the deep immunoSEQ assay, multiplex PCR amplified TCR CDR3 regions from genomic DNA. For each cell subset, the extracted genomic DNA was distributed evenly across all wells of several immunoSEQ 96-well plates, and each plate served as one replicate. Each replicate PCR for sorted subsets received roughly 0.2 ug genomic DNA, equal to tens of thousands of T cell genomes. The purified libraries were quantified using a Qubit 3.0 fluorometer, sized with a Bioanalyzer 2100, and then quantified again using the KAPA Library Quantification kit. Every immunoSEQ 96-well plate was sequenced on a dedicated single-read 150-cycle Illumina NextSeq 550 flow cell. The authors processed their data as follows. The immunoSEQ output contained only junctional sequences without quality scores, so filtering could not match that applied to full-length reads. To assign V/J genes and CDR3, sequences were annotated against IMGT germline references using PyIR, a Python wrapper for IgBLAST v1.9. Reads with weak V/J assignments (E-value above 1e-6), missing CDR3, stop codons, out-of-frame junctions, or ambiguous translated residues were removed. V3J clonotypes were defined by identical inferred V gene, J gene, and CDR3 amino acid sequence. Percentage overlap between repertoires was calculated by dividing the number of shared unique clonotypes by the size of the smaller repertoire. Repertoire richness was assessed with RTK rarefaction, the Chao1 estimator, and Recon v2.1 estimates of unobserved clonotypes. For all TCRbeta clonotypes obtained by the gDNA method from a handful of donors, generation probabilities were computed with OLGA. In TCRdb, the immuneACCESS table is reduced to in-frame sequences with V and J assigned. These tables do not hold every clone; where another copy was compared, an unresolved V gene accounts for under half, and the others remain unexplained. For V, J and clone size, that table is used; D and trimming come from the DNA. The sample has over a million clones on record, around 97% of them singletons. Approximately 1% of the sample goes to the ten largest clones.

Broad study findings and their caveats: Even with the large sequencing depth, rarefaction of the sorted-subset datasets indicated that sequencing was incomplete. About 4.5% of naive CD4, around 4% of naive CD8, around 2.3% of memory CD4, and about 0.4% of memory CD8 clonotypes were shared across four donors. Sampling was restricted to blood, and TCR repertoires in tissue are likely to differ from TCR repertoires in blood. Based on pairwise subsampling, the degree of clonotype sharing among donors was expected to be affected by sequencing depth. Naive subsets generally had larger estimated clonotype richness than memory subsets did. Because the study included a small number of donors, the genetic and exposure-history diversity represented was limited. Clonotypes shared by all four sorted-subset donors showed higher generation probabilities than non-shared clonotypes.

The donors were healthy, HIV-negative adults with no recently reported acute infections or vaccinations. Only Caucasian adults living in Nashville, Tennessee, USA were represented among the donors. CD4+ T cells were enriched by magnetic negative selection, after which naive cells were positively selected on CD45RA and the negative fraction was taken as the memory subset. Blood was obtained by leukapheresis, after which PBMCs were separated by Ficoll-Histopaque density gradient centrifugation and cryopreserved in liquid nitrogen vapor phase. Purity and quantity of every magnetically sorted T cell population were checked by analytical flow cytometry. Each sorted fraction had its genomic DNA isolated and then quantified by UV absorbance on a Nanodrop 2000c. From the cysteine through the phenylalanine, the CDR3 covers 15 amino acids. Only the CDR3 portion is preserved as DNA: 45 bases, with reading frame beginning at the first base. Looking up the germline V gene (reference sequence) yields CDR1 MNHEY and CDR2 SMNVEV. V sheds 6 bases and J sheds 0 bases, leaving 12 bases between their ends.

Sequences were obtained from naive CD4+ T cells sorted from blood. The cell subset or site label, read with the paper, signifies: CD45RA+ positively selected. The clonotype was recovered from a man aged 25 to 40 in good health. Recombination connected TRBV27 to TRBJ1-5; D gene: possibly TRBD1, on 6 matching bases. The DNA is as follows: TGTGCCAGCAGAACGACAGGCTATAGCAATCAGCCCCAGCATTTT. Its protein product is CASRTTGYSNQPQHF.